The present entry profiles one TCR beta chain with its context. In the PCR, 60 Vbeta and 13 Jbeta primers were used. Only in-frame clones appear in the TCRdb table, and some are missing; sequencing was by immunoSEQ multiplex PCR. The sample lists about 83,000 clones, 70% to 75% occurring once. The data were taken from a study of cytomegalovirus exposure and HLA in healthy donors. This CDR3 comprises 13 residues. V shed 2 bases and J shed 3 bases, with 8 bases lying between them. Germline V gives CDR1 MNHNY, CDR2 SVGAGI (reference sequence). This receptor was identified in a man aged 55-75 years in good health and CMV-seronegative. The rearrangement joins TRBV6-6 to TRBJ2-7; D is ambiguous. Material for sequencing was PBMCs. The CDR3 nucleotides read TGTGCCAGCAGTTACGGTGCCGGCTACGAGCAGTACTTC. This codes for CASSYGAGYEQYF.